This passage covers 5 T cell receptor beta chains from one sample sequenced in a study of identical twins. TCRdb fed the 5' RACE reads into MiXCR, producing one record per CDR3 protein. The table lists fewer than 20,000 distinct CDR3 sequences, 69% of them singletons. Sequencing was performed on memory (CD45RO+) T cells sorted from blood. The source of these receptors is a woman aged 18 to 35 in good health. This table probably holds off-target reads from a library built for another chain.

The chain carries TRBV7-2 and TRBJ1-2, with 10 positions matching TRBD1. This CDR3 is 14 amino acids long. The J segment lost 2 bases and the V segment lost 3 bases, leaving 0 bases of the junction unmatched. Germline CDR1 is SGHTA and CDR2 is FQGNSA. The CDR3 sequence is CASSLGQGNYGYTF. The CDR3 DNA reads as TGTGCCAGCAGCTTGGGACAGGGGAACTATGGCTACACCTTC.

V is TRBV23-1 and J is TRBJ2-2, with 9 bases aligning to TRBD1. TRBV23-1 is an ORF; its function is uncertain. The CDR3 runs to 15 residues. The V gene end was trimmed by 4 bases and the J gene end by 6 bases; junction bases not matched to a gene: 6. The CDR3 here is CASSPWDRVAGELFF. CDR3 DNA sequence: TGCGCCAGCAGTCCGTGGGACAGGGTGGCCGGGGAGCTGTTTTTT.

This chain joins TRBV28 and TRBJ2-7, with D unresolved. This CDR3 is 13 amino acids long. V dropped 4 bases and J dropped 7 bases, with 14 bases sitting between them. CDR1 is MDHEN and CDR2 is SYDVKM in the germline V gene. CDR3 protein: CASSYAHPSEQYF. CDR3 in DNA: TGTGCCAGCAGTTACGCCCATCCTTCGGAGCAGTACTTC.

J is TRBJ2-2 and V is TRBV19, with TRBD2 matching 8 bases. The V segment lost 5 bases and the J segment 3 bases; nucleotides outside the gene matches: 2. The CDR3 has 14 residues. Germline-derived CDR1 and CDR2 are LNHDA and SQIVND (reference sequence). CDR3 in DNA: TGTGCCAGTAGTCGGCGGGGGGACACCGGGGAGCTGTTTTTT. Amino acids: CASSRRGDTGELFF. The whole variable domain, filled in from reference TRBV19 and TRBJ2-2, reads DGGITQSPKYLFRKEGQNVTLSCEQNLNHDAMYWYRQDPGQGLRLIYYSQIVNDFQKGDIAEGYSVSREKKESFPLTVTSAQKNPTAFYLCASSRRGDTGELFFGEGSRLTVL.

The chain recombines TRBV10-1 with TRBJ2-2; D is uncertain. Germline values: CDR1 WNHNN, CDR2 SYGVQD (reference sequence). This CDR3 has 15 amino acids. V dropped 6 bases and J dropped 0 bases, with 11 bases sitting between them. The CDR3 coding sequence is TGCGCCAGCAGCCCTGGGCCCGCGAACACCGGGGAGCTGTTTTTT. Translated, it gives CASSPGPANTGELFF.